The sequence of this TCR beta chain was determined in a study of cytomegalovirus exposure and HLA in healthy donors. Study observations and caveats: Information on immune exposure was restricted to one variable (CMV serostatus). Evidence from a later analysis indicated that most CMV-associated TCR beta chains looked HLA-restricted. Many donors shared some public TCRs, even though most TCR sequences were rare.

The germline V gene has CDR1 LNHDA and CDR2 SQIVND (reference sequence). The junction had 3 bases not matched to a gene; V was cut back by 6 bases and J by 3 bases. CDR3 size: 14 residues. Regarding this clone: Its matching antigen is unknown.

PCR amplification relied on 60 Vbeta primers (plus 13 Jbeta primers). Data came from immunoSEQ multiplex PCR; TCRdb stores just in-frame clones and leaves some out. The repertoire has about 130,000 clones, around 80% of them found once; the top ten carry approximately 1.5%. This clonotype was obtained from a female donor in good health and CMV-seronegative. The sample consisted of PBMCs. The chain joins TRBV19 to TRBJ1-5, with TRBD1 identical over 9 bases. CDR3 loop: CASRVQGANQPQHF. The CDR3 DNA is TGTGCCAGTAGGGTACAGGGGGCCAATCAGCCCCAGCATTTT.